This T cell receptor (beta chain) was recorded in a study of long-term antiretroviral therapy in people with HIV. The CDR3 sequence is 17 residues long. Trimming shortened V by 0 bases and J by 0 bases, and 14 bases separated the two germline ends. Germline V lookup: CDR1 LGHNA, CDR2 YSLEER. Survey-level resolution applied to immunoSEQ assay v3.0. Profiling relied on immunoSEQ multiplex PCR, and the TCRdb table lists in-frame clones only, not all of them. Among some 35,000 clones listed, under 90% were seen once. The chain combines TRBV4-3 with TRBJ1-2; maybe TRBD1 (5 bases). The origin of this receptor is a young man with HIV. The input for sequencing was unsorted PBMCs, taken 0.4 years before starting antiretroviral therapy. The chain's CDR3 is CASSQDPPGTPNYGYTF. As DNA, the CDR3 is TGCGCCAGCAGCCAAGATCCCCCCGGGACGCCTAACTATGGCTACACCTTC.